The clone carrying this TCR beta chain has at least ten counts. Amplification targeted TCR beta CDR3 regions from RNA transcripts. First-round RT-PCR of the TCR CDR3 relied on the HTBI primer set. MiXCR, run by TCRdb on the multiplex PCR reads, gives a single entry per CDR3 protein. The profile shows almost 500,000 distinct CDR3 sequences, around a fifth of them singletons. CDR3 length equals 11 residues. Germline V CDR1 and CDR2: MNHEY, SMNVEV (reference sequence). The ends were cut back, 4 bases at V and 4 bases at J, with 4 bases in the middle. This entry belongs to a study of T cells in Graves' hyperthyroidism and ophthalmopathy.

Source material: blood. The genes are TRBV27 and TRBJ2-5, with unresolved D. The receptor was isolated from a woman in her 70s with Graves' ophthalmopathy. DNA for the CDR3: TGTGCCAGCAGTTGGGGAGAGACCCAGTACTTC. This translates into CASSWGETQYF.